This T cell receptor (beta chain) was sequenced during a study of blood T cell repertoires in COVID-19 (dated by TCRdb to about 2020). Notes on the research overall: The collaborator samples originated in the United States, Italy and Spain and spanned the acute and convalescent phases of COVID-19. The material from the prospective study consisted of cDNA or gDNA derived from T cells, B-cell-depleted T cells, or PBMCs. The dataset comprised deeply sampled blood TCRbeta repertoires from subjects exposed to, actively infected with, or recovered from COVID-19. A freely available public database, intended as a resource for researchers studying the immune response to SARS-CoV-2, is where the repertoires were released. Samples came from the ongoing ImmuneRACE study (first 160 participants) plus 1,254 subjects from 6 global collaborators. Nearly every sample came with metadata listing a de-identified subject ID, COVID-19 status, age in years and sex. Where available, HLA class I and class II types were obtained from metadata supplied by the sample provider rather than from assay-based typing.

This clone was detected only once. Its antigen is unknown. Base qualities were left out, and no much larger clone turns up one base away. Results and caveats for the whole study, not just this receptor: Clinical and demographic metadata were provided uncurated, with the amount varying by source and participant.

The collaborating institutions used their own protocols to collect whole blood in K2EDTA tubes. For TCRbeta analysis, collaborators shipped samples as frozen whole blood, isolated PBMCs, or DNA extracted from either of those sample types. Between the V and J ends, shortened by 4 bases and 11 bases respectively, the junction contains 17 bases. CDR1 and CDR2, looked up from the germline V gene, are ENHRY and SYGVKD. The CDR3 starts with the cysteine, ends with the phenylalanine, and has 13 residues. Just the 39-base CDR3 DNA is kept, in frame starting at base 1. TCRbeta CDR3 regions were amplified from genomic DNA using the immunoSEQ Assay, a bias-controlled multiplex PCR. Per the original workflow: Within the assay, amplification of reference gene primers was used to estimate how many nucleated cells each sample contained. To quantify the absolute abundance of each unique TCRbeta CDR3 rearrangement, sequence reads were collapsed and filtered. For each sample, productive Simpson clonality was calculated by taking the square root of Simpson's diversity index across productive rearrangements. Imported from immuneACCESS, the table was reduced by TCRdb to in-frame sequences with V and J called. These copies leave out some clones; in studies compared against another copy, an unresolved V gene accounts for under half, and the cause of the remainder is not known. The V and J calls and clone size are taken from that table; D and trimming were inferred from the DNA. This sample is represented by 110,000 or so clones; about four fifths of them were singletons. 8% to 10% of the sample is in the top ten clones.

The sequencing input was peripheral blood. This receptor was taken from a woman aged 65 to 85 with acute or convalescent COVID-19. The chain is encoded by TRBV10-3 joined to TRBJ1-2; the best D guess is TRBD1, with 6 bases matching. The CDR3 sequence is CAISGGGDNPYTF. The DNA reads TGTGCCATCAGTGGGGGAGGGGACAATCCTTACACCTTC.